Presented here are 21 T cell receptor beta chains from one specimen sequenced in a study of blood T cell repertoires in COVID-19. This table comes from immunoSEQ multiplex PCR, and its TCRdb copy is limited to in-frame clones, with some not included. The repertoire holds 200,000 to 250,000 clones, with around four fifths as singletons. Input material: peripheral blood. The origin of the receptors is a young man who had recovered from COVID-19.

The chain is built from TRBV2 and TRBJ1-1, with D tentatively TRBD1 (6 bases). V lost 4 bases, J lost 5 bases, and 11 bases lay in between. The CDR3 contains 13 residues. Germline CDR1 reads SNHLY; CDR2 reads FYNNEI. This chain's CDR3 is CASSAEGGTEAFF. The CDR3 region has the DNA TGTGCCAGCAGTGCCGAGGGGGGGACTGAAGCTTTCTTT.

This chain joins TRBV27 and TRBJ2-7; the D gene is possibly TRBD1 (5 bases). V dropped 3 bases and J dropped 0 bases, with 15 bases sitting between them. The CDR3 spans 16 residues. CDR1 MNHEY and CDR2 SMNVEV come from the germline V gene (reference sequence). CDR3 DNA sequence: TGTGCCAGCAGTTTGAGCAGGGATCCCCGCTCCTACGAGCAGTACTTC. It yields the protein CASSLSRDPRSYEQYF.

As concerns this clone: A read error is possible here, since a much larger clone lies one base away. V gene TRBV7-3 combines with J gene TRBJ2-1; maybe TRBD2 (6 bases). Trimming cost V 3 bases and J 5 bases, with 8 bases left between them. This CDR3 is 13 amino acids long. Germline V CDR1 and CDR2: SGHTA, FQGTGA. The DNA of the CDR3 is TGTGCCAGCAGCTTCGGGACTCACAATGAGCAGTTCTTC. Protein: CASSFGTHNEQFF.

The V call is TRBV6-5, the J call TRBJ1-1, with unresolved D. Trimming took 2 bases from V and 6 from J, leaving 7 bases between them. This CDR3 is built from 12 residues. Looked up from germline, CDR1 is MNHEY and CDR2 is SVGAGI. The CDR3 nucleotides read TGTGCCAGCAGTTACGGAGGGCCTGAAGCTTTCTTT. It translates to CASSYGGPEAFF.

The rearrangement uses TRBV6-6 and TRBJ2-5; perhaps TRBD2 as D (5 bases). Trimming cost V 8 bases and J 7 bases, with 14 bases left between them. The CDR3 runs 12 residues. CDR1 is MNHNY, CDR2 SVGAGI, per germline (reference sequence). The DNA for the CDR3 is TGTGCCAGCGGGCCCTCAGAGGGGACCCAGTACTTC. Translation gives CASGPSEGTQYF.

The J gene is TRBJ1-4, the V gene TRBV11-1; 7 bases match TRBD1. The CDR3 sequence is 12 residues long. Trimming cost V 3 bases and J 12 bases; bases outside gene matches: 4. CDR1 is SGHAT and CDR2 is FQDESV in the germline V gene (reference sequence). CDR3 DNA: TGTGCCAGCAGCTTCGACAGGGAGGAACTGTTTTTT. Protein sequence: CASSFDREELFF.

The chain is built from TRBV5-4 and TRBJ2-3; D ambiguous. The germline CDR1 and CDR2 sequences are SGHNT and YYREEE (reference sequence). Trimming removed 7 bases from V and 1 base from J, with 19 bases in between. The CDR3 has 16 residues. The CDR3 DNA follows: TGTGCCAGCTCGAAATCCCAGATACCCGGCACAGATACGCAGTATTTT. Amino acids: CASSKSQIPGTDTQYF.

This clone occurred many times. V gene TRBV2 combines with J gene TRBJ1-6; the D is unclear. Trimming took off 1 base at V and 9 bases at J, with 7 bases between the two ends. The CDR3 length is 13 residues. Germline lookup yields CDR1 SNHLY and CDR2 FYNNEI. The CDR3 DNA reads TGTGCCAGCAGTGAAGGACTGGCTTCACCCCTCCACTTT. Amino acid sequence: CASSEGLASPLHF.

The chain is built from TRBV18 and TRBJ2-1; TRBD2 agrees at 7 bases. Germline CDR1 is KGHSH and CDR2 is LQKENI. V was pared by 3 bases and J by 9 bases, with 2 bases of the junction left unmatched. This CDR3 has 12 residues. CDR3 in DNA: TGTGCCAGCTCACCGACGGGGGGTGAGCAGTTCTTC. It translates to CASSPTGGEQFF.

This clone was recorded many times. Here the CDR3 DNA reads TGTGCCAGCAGTTACTCTCCCTCACCTGGAGCGGGGGGAAACATTCAGTACTTC. Amino acid sequence: CASSYSPSPGAGGNIQYF. The chain uses TRBV6-2 or TRBV6-3 and TRBJ2-4; 9 nucleotides agree with TRBD2. Germline lookup yields CDR1 MNHEY and CDR2 SVGEGT. This CDR3 contains 18 residues. The ends lost 0 bases at V and 6 bases at J; junction bases unmatched: 12.

The V and J genes are TRBV6-5 and TRBJ2-7, with TRBD1 matching over 10 bases. Trimming took 5 bases from V and 4 from J; bases not matched to a gene: 5. CDR3 length: 14 residues. Germline loops: CDR1 MNHEY, CDR2 SVGAGI. The CDR3 nucleotides are TGTGCCAGCAGTCCGCGGACAGGGGGTTACGAGCAGTACGTC. It yields the protein CASSPRTGGYEQYV.

The V and J genes are TRBV7-6 and TRBJ1-4; no clear D gene. With 6 bases removed from V and 2 bases from J, the gap between germline ends came to 13 bases. This CDR3 spans 15 amino acids. Germline V gene sequence: CDR1 SGHVS, CDR2 FNYEAQ. CDR3: CASRGGRGTNEKLFF. The CDR3 DNA reads as TGTGCCAGCAGGGGTGGTAGAGGGACTAATGAAAAACTGTTTTTT.

The V call is TRBV6-1, the J call TRBJ2-3; TRBD2 might be the D (5 bases). CDR3 length: 18 amino acids. V gave up 4 bases and J gave up 0 bases, with 20 bases separating them. Germline V gene lookup returns CDR1 MNHNS and CDR2 SASEGT. CDR3 DNA sequence: TGTGCCAGCAGTGGGGCGGGCGTGAGTGCCTCTAGCACAGATACGCAGTATTTT. Translated, it gives CASSGAGVSASSTDTQYF.

J is TRBJ2-5 and V is TRBV7-7; TRBD1 aligns across 7 bases. The ends lost 4 bases at V and 3 bases at J; junction bases unmatched: 8. The CDR3 is made up of 15 amino acids. CDR1 is SSHAT, CDR2 FNYEAQ, per germline (reference sequence). CDR3: CASSSDRVGEETQYF. The CDR3 bases are TGTGCCAGCAGCTCAGACAGGGTGGGGGAAGAGACCCAGTACTTC.

J is TRBJ2-3 and V is TRBV5-8; 9 nucleotides match TRBD2. V shed 4 bases, J shed 1 base, and the junction held 7 bases outside the gene matches. The CDR3 is made up of 16 amino acids. From germline, CDR1 is SGHTS and CDR2 YDEGEE. The CDR3 sequence: CASSLGLAPRTDTQYF. In nucleotides, the CDR3 is TGTGCCAGCAGCCTGGGACTAGCACCTCGCACAGATACGCAGTATTTT.

The rearrangement joins TRBV24-1 to TRBJ1-3; D ambiguous. This CDR3 is built from 16 residues. V lost 0 bases to trimming and J lost 5 bases, with 13 bases between them. Germline-derived CDR1 and CDR2 are KGHDR and SFDVKD. CDR3 nucleotide sequence: TGTGCCACCAGTGATTTGCACCGGGAAAGGAGAAACACCATATATTTT. It codes for CATSDLHRERRNTIYF.

The chain recombines TRBV5-4 with TRBJ1-1; D not certain. Trimming left V 0 bases short and J 1 base short, with 4 bases between. The germline gives CDR1 SGHNT, CDR2 YYREEE (reference sequence). This CDR3 is 13 amino acids long. CDR3 nucleotide sequence: TGTGCCAGCAGCTTGGGGGCGAACACTGAAGCTTTCTTT. Its protein is CASSLGANTEAFF.

The V call is TRBV7-8, the J call TRBJ1-2; possible D gene TRBD1, 5 bases. The V and J ends lost 6 bases and 7 bases respectively, with 15 bases between them. The CDR3 totals 13 residues. Germline V gene sequence: CDR1 SGHVS, CDR2 FQNEAQ. The DNA of the CDR3 is TGTGCCAGCAGTTCTCGGGGGAGTCGTGGCTACACCTTC. Encoded protein: CASSSRGSRGYTF.

The J gene is TRBJ1-5, the V gene TRBV2; TRBD1 is a possible D gene (5 bases). Trimming cost V 6 bases and J 3 bases, with 9 bases left between them. From germline, CDR1 is SNHLY and CDR2 FYNNEI. The CDR3 has 13 residues. The CDR3 bases are TGTGCCAGCAGGGGGGACTTCAATCAGCCCCAGCATTTT. Translating gives CASRGDFNQPQHF.

This chain joins TRBV7-2 and TRBJ1-3; D perhaps matches TRBD1 (6 bases). Trimming left V 8 bases short and J 4 bases short, with 12 bases between. The CDR3 length is 13 residues. Germline CDR1 SGHTA, CDR2 FQGNSA. The DNA for the CDR3 is TGTGCCAGCTCCCGGGACACCGGAAACACCATATATTTT. Encoded protein: CASSRDTGNTIYF. Variable domain in full (rest from reference TRBV7-2 and TRBJ1-3): GAGVSQSPSNKVTEKGKDVELRCDPISGHTALYWYRQSLGQGLEFLIYFQGNSAPDKSGLPSDRFSAERTGGSVSTLTIQRTQQEDSAVYLCASSRDTGNTIYFGEGSWLTVV.

This clone was observed once. The chain employs TRBV28 and TRBJ2-5, with 7 bases aligning to TRBD2. V lost 8 bases and J lost 5; bases outside the gene matches: 17. The CDR3 consists of 16 residues. The germline V gene encodes CDR1 MDHEN and CDR2 SYDVKM. The CDR3 nucleotides are TGTGCCAGCGCACCCCACAGCGGGGCTAAATGGGAGACCCAGTACTTC. This translates into CASAPHSGAKWETQYF.